The rows below give T cell receptor beta chains drawn from one sample of a study of T cell responses to AZD1222 COVID-19 vaccine. The method was immunoSEQ multiplex PCR; TCRdb's version includes in-frame clones alone and lacks a portion of them. The top ten clones hold 1.5% to 2% of a sample with roughly 150,000 clones, almost 90% of them seen once. Here the sequenced sample was peripheral blood, taken 28 days after the second AZD1222 dose. The source of these receptors is an adult who received the AZD1222 COVID-19 vaccine. Both conserved end residues are part of each CDR3. D genes are given only for firm matches. Some rows mark clone size as missing; the rest say once, few, many or name a class of expanded clone.

abundance: .
v_gene: TRBV18
j_gene: TRBJ2-7
d_gene: .
CDR3aa: CASSPPRSYEQYF
CDR3nt: TGTGCCAGCTCACCACCTCGGAGCTACGAGCAGTACTTC

abundance: .
v_gene: TRBV18
j_gene: TRBJ1-1
d_gene: TRBD1
CDR3aa: CASSLGTGRGEAFF
CDR3nt: TGTGCCAGCTCACTTGGGACAGGACGGGGTGAAGCTTTCTTT

abundance: few
v_gene: TRBV7-2
j_gene: TRBJ2-2
d_gene: TRBD1
CDR3aa: CASSITSDRGRAGELFF
CDR3nt: TGTGCCAGCAGCATAACTTCGGACAGGGGACGGGCCGGGGAGCTGTTTTTT

abundance: .
v_gene: TRBV15
j_gene: TRBJ2-1
d_gene: TRBD2
CDR3aa: CATSLPGLENEQFF
CDR3nt: TGTGCCACCAGCTTACCGGGACTAGAAAATGAGCAGTTCTTC

abundance: .
v_gene: TRBV9
j_gene: TRBJ2-3
d_gene: .
CDR3aa: CASSVGTISTDTQYF
CDR3nt: TGTGCCAGCAGCGTAGGGACAATTAGCACAGATACGCAGTATTTT

abundance: once
v_gene: TRBV11-3
j_gene: TRBJ1-3
d_gene: .
CDR3aa: CASSLGGPGNTIYF
CDR3nt: TGTGCCAGCAGCTTAGGGGGACCTGGAAACACCATATATTTT

abundance: .
v_gene: TRBV28
j_gene: TRBJ1-1
d_gene: .
CDR3aa: CASRPPLGSAEAFF
CDR3nt: TGTGCCAGCCGACCCCCCCTGGGCAGCGCTGAAGCTTTCTTT

abundance: .
v_gene: TRBV19
j_gene: TRBJ2-6
d_gene: .
CDR3aa: CASRDSSGANVLTF
CDR3nt: TGTGCCAGTAGAGACAGTTCTGGGGCCAACGTCCTGACTTTC

abundance: .
v_gene: TRBV29-1
j_gene: TRBJ1-1
d_gene: .
CDR3aa: CSSLGGLNTEAFF
CDR3nt: TGCAGCTCTCTAGGGGGGCTGAACACTGAAGCTTTCTTT

abundance: .
v_gene: TRBV7-9
j_gene: TRBJ1-1
d_gene: .
CDR3aa: CASSFQRVDTEAFF
CDR3nt: TGTGCCAGCAGTTTTCAACGGGTTGACACTGAAGCTTTCTTT

abundance: few
v_gene: TRBV24-1
j_gene: TRBJ1-6
d_gene: .
CDR3aa: CATSEALFNSPLHF
CDR3nt: TGTGCCACCAGTGAGGCTTTATTTAATTCACCCCTCCACTTT

abundance: .
v_gene: TRBV19
j_gene: TRBJ2-1
d_gene: TRBD2
CDR3aa: CASSISGRPVEQFF
CDR3nt: TGTGCCAGTAGTATCAGCGGGAGACCTGTTGAGCAGTTCTTC

abundance: .
v_gene: TRBV20-1
j_gene: TRBJ2-1
d_gene: TRBD2
CDR3aa: CSASEPGLANREQFF
CDR3nt: TGCAGTGCTAGTGAGCCGGGACTAGCAAACCGGGAGCAGTTCTTC

abundance: once
v_gene: TRBV11-3
j_gene: TRBJ2-1
d_gene: TRBD2
CDR3aa: CASSPSGRADNEQFF
CDR3nt: TGTGCCAGCAGCCCTAGCGGGAGGGCCGACAATGAGCAGTTCTTC

abundance: once
v_gene: TRBV2
j_gene: TRBJ2-1
d_gene: .
CDR3aa: CASIYVGDEQFF
CDR3nt: TGTGCCAGCATTTACGTGGGGGATGAGCAGTTCTTC

abundance: .
v_gene: TRBV10-2
j_gene: TRBJ2-1
d_gene: TRBD2
CDR3aa: CASSSRGLAGSYNEQFF
CDR3nt: TGCGCCAGCAGTTCTCGAGGGCTAGCGGGGTCCTACAATGAGCAGTTCTTC

abundance: .
v_gene: TRBV7-2
j_gene: TRBJ2-7
d_gene: TRBD2
CDR3aa: CASSLLAGREQYF
CDR3nt: TGTGCCAGCAGCTTACTAGCGGGACGCGAGCAGTACTTC

abundance: .
v_gene: TRBV5-1
j_gene: TRBJ2-7
d_gene: .
CDR3aa: CASSIQFGQSEQYF
CDR3nt: TGCGCCAGCAGCATACAATTCGGACAATCCGAGCAGTACTTC

abundance: .
v_gene: TRBV19
j_gene: TRBJ1-6
d_gene: .
CDR3aa: CASSIVTTDSPLHF
CDR3nt: TGTGCCAGTAGTATAGTGACTACAGATTCACCCCTCCACTTT

abundance: few
v_gene: TRBV6-1
j_gene: TRBJ2-3
d_gene: TRBD1
CDR3aa: CASSEGTGETDTQYF
CDR3nt: TGTGCCAGCAGTGAAGGGACAGGGGAGACAGATACGCAGTATTTT

abundance: .
v_gene: TRBV5-1
j_gene: TRBJ2-7
d_gene: TRBD1
CDR3aa: CASSQPRQGKETYEQYF
CDR3nt: TGCGCCAGCAGTCAACCCCGACAGGGGAAAGAGACCTACGAGCAGTACTTC

abundance: .
v_gene: TRBV19
j_gene: TRBJ1-1
d_gene: TRBD1
CDR3aa: CASSPRAGQGGTEAFF
CDR3nt: TGTGCCAGTAGTCCGAGAGCGGGACAGGGGGGCACTGAAGCTTTCTTT

abundance: .
v_gene: TRBV27
j_gene: TRBJ2-7
d_gene: TRBD2
CDR3aa: CASSLTRRAGANEQYF
CDR3nt: TGTGCCAGCAGTCTGACTAGGAGGGCGGGAGCCAACGAGCAGTACTTC

abundance: .
v_gene: TRBV2
j_gene: TRBJ2-1
d_gene: TRBD2
CDR3aa: CASRPPGLAYNEQFF
CDR3nt: TGTGCCAGCAGACCGCCGGGACTAGCCTACAATGAGCAGTTCTTC

abundance: .
v_gene: TRBV10-1
j_gene: TRBJ1-1
d_gene: TRBD1
CDR3aa: CASSVGQGITEAFF
CDR3nt: TGCGCCAGCAGTGTGGGACAGGGTATCACTGAAGCTTTCTTT

abundance: .
v_gene: TRBV27
j_gene: TRBJ1-5
d_gene: .
CDR3aa: CASSLSRDQPQHF
CDR3nt: TGTGCCAGCAGTTTATCAAGAGATCAGCCCCAGCATTTT

abundance: .
v_gene: TRBV5-1
j_gene: TRBJ1-5
d_gene: .
CDR3aa: CASSLEATGANQPQHF
CDR3nt: TGCGCCAGCAGCTTGGAGGCCACGGGGGCGAATCAGCCCCAGCATTTT

abundance: .
v_gene: TRBV4-1
j_gene: TRBJ1-2
d_gene: TRBD1
CDR3aa: CASSQDGRDRGQTYGYTF
CDR3nt: TGCGCCAGCAGCCAAGATGGAAGAGACAGGGGGCAAACTTATGGCTACACCTTC

abundance: .
v_gene: TRBV11-1
j_gene: TRBJ2-1
d_gene: .
CDR3aa: CASSSRSSYNEQFF
CDR3nt: TGTGCCAGCAGCTCGCGGAGCTCCTACAATGAGCAGTTCTTC

abundance: .
v_gene: TRBV29-1
j_gene: TRBJ1-3
d_gene: .
CDR3aa: CSVESRQGSGNTIYF
CDR3nt: TGCAGCGTTGAAAGCAGGCAGGGCTCTGGAAACACCATATATTTT

abundance: few
v_gene: TRBV10-3
j_gene: TRBJ1-2
d_gene: .
CDR3aa: CAISVAGDYGYTF
CDR3nt: TGTGCCATCAGTGTGGCAGGGGACTATGGCTACACCTTC

abundance: .
v_gene: TRBV28
j_gene: TRBJ1-4
d_gene: .
CDR3aa: CASKGGGKATNEKLFF
CDR3nt: TGTGCCAGCAAGGGGGGTGGTAAGGCAACTAATGAAAAACTGTTTTTT

abundance: .
v_gene: TRBV6-6
j_gene: TRBJ1-1
d_gene: TRBD1
CDR3aa: CASSWIQGASTEAFF
CDR3nt: TGTGCCAGCAGTTGGATACAGGGGGCGAGTACTGAAGCTTTCTTT

abundance: .
v_gene: TRBV4-2
j_gene: TRBJ1-2
d_gene: .
CDR3aa: CASSQDNLGYGYTF
CDR3nt: TGTGCCAGCAGCCAGGATAATTTGGGCTATGGCTACACCTTC

abundance: .
v_gene: TRBV6-5
j_gene: TRBJ2-3
d_gene: .
CDR3aa: CASTEPTYTDTQYF
CDR3nt: TGTGCCAGCACCGAACCCACCTACACAGATACGCAGTATTTT

abundance: once
v_gene: TRBV21-1
j_gene: TRBJ1-5
d_gene: .
CDR3aa: CASSKVDRGNQPQHF
CDR3nt: TGTGCCAGCAGCAAAGTGGACAGGGGCAATCAGCCCCAGCATTTT